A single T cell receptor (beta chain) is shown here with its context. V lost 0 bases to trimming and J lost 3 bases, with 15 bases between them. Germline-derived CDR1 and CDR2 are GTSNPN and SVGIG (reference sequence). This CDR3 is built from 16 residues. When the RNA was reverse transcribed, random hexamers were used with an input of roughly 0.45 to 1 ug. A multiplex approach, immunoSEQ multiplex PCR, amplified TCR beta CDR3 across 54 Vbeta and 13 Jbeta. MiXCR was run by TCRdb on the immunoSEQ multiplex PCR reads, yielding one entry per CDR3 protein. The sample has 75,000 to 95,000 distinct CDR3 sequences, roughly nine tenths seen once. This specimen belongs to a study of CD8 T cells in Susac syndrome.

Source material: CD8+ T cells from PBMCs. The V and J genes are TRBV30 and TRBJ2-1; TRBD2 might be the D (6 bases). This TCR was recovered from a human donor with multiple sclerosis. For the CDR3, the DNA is TGTGCCTGGAGTGTACTGTCCTCGGGACTCTACAATGAGCAGTTCTTC. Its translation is CAWSVLSSGLYNEQFF.